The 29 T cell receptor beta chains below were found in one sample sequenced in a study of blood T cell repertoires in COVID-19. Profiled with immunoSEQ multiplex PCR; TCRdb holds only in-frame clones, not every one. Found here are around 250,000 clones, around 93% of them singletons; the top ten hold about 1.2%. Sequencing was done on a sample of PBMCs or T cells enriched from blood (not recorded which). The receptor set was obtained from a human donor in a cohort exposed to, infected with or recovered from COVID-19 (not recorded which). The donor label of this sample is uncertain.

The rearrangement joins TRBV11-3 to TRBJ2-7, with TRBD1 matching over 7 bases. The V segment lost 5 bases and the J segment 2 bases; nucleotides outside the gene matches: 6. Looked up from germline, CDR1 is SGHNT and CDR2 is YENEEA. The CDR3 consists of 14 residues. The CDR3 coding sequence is TGTGCCAGCAGCCCACGGGACAGCCCCTACGAGCAGTACTTC. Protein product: CASSPRDSPYEQYF.

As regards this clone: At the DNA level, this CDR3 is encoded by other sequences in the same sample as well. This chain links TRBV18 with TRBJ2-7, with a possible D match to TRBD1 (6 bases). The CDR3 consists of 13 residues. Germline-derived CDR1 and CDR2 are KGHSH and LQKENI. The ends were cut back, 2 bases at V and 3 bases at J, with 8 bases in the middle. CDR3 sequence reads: CASSPGQNYEQYF. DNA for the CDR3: TGTGCCAGCTCACCAGGACAGAACTACGAGCAGTACTTC.

The CDR3 region has the DNA TGTGCCAGCAGCATCTGGGGAGGTACAAAGACCCAGTACTTC. It is translated as CASSIWGGTKTQYF. The rearrangement uses TRBV21-1 and TRBJ2-5; TRBD2 is the table's D call, not checked against the DNA. TRBV21-1 counts as a pseudogene. The CDR3 is 14 residues long.

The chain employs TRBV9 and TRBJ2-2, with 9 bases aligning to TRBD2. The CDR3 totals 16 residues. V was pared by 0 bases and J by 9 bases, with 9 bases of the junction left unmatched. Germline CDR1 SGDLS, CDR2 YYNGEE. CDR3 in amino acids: CASSVAGGGGTRELFF. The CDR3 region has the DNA TGTGCCAGCAGCGTAGCAGGCGGGGGGGGAACCCGGGAGCTGTTTTTT. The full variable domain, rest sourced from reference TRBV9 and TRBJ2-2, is DSGVTQTPKHLITATGQRVTLRCSPRSGDLSVYWYQQSLDQGLQFLIQYYNGEERAKGNILERFSAQQFPDLHSELNLSSLELGDSALYFCASSVAGGGGTRELFFGEGSRLTVL.

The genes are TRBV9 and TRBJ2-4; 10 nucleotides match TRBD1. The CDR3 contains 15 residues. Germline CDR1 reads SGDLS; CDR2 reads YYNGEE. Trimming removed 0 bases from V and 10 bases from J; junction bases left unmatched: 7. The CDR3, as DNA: TGTGCCAGCAGCGTAGAAGGGACAGGGGATCTTATTCAGTACTTC. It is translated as CASSVEGTGDLIQYF.

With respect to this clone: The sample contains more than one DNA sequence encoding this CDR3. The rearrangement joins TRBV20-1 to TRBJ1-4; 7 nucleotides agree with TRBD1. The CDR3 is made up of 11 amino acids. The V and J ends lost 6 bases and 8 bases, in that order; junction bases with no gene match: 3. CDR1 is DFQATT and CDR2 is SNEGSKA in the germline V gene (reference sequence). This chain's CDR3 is CSAIRGEKLFF. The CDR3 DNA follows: TGCAGTGCCATCAGGGGGGAAAAACTGTTTTTT.

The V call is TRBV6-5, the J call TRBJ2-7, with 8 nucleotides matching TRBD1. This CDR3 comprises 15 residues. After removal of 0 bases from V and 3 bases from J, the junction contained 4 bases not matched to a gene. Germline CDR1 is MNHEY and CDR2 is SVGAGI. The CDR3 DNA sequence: TGTGCCAGCAGTTACTCGGCAGGGGGCCACTACGAGCAGTACTTC. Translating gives CASSYSAGGHYEQYF.

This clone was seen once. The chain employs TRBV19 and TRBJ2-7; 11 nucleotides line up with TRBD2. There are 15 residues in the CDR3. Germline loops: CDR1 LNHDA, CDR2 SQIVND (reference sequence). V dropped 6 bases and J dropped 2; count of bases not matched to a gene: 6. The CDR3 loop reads CASSVTSGETYEQYF. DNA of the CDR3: TGTGCCAGTAGCGTGACTAGCGGGGAAACCTACGAGCAGTACTTC.

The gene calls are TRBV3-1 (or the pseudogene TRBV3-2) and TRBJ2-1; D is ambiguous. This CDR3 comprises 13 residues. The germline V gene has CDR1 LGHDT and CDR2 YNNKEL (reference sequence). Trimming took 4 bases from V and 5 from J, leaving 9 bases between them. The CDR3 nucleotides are TGTGCCAGCAGCCTACACACCAACAATGAGCAGTTCTTC. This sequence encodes CASSLHTNNEQFF.

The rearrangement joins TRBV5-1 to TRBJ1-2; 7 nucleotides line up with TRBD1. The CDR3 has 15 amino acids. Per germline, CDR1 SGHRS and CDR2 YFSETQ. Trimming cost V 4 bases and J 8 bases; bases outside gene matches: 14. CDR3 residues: CASSPNTHQGGGYTF. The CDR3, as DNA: TGCGCCAGCAGCCCGAATACTCATCAGGGGGGAGGCTACACCTTC.

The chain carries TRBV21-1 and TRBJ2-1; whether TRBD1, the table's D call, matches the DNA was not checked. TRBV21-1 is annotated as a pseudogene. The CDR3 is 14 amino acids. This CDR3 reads CASTRGDRLNEQFF. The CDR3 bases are TGTGCCAGCACGCGAGGGGACAGACTAAATGAGCAGTTCTTC.

CDR3 nucleotides: TGTGCCAGCAGCTCGTACGGGGGGAGTTACGGCTACACCTTC. This gives the protein CASSSYGGSYGYTF. The J gene is TRBJ1-2, the V gene TRBV7-2, with TRBD1 as a possible D gene (5 bases). The V gene lost 4 bases and the J gene lost 8 bases, with 17 bases spanning the gap. The CDR3 totals 14 residues. Germline V lookup: CDR1 SGHTA, CDR2 FQGNSA.

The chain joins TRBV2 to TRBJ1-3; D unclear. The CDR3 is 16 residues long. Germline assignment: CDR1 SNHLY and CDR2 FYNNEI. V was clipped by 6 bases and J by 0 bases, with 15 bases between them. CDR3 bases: TGTGCCAGCAGCCCCAGCGCCAAGGTCTCTGGAAACACCATATATTTT. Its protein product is CASSPSAKVSGNTIYF.

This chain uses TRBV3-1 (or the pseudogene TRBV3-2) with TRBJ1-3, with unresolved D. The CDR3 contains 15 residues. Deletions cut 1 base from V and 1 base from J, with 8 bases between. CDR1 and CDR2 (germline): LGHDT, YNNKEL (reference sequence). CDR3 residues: CASSQVAASGNTIYF. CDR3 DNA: TGTGCCAGCAGCCAAGTTGCGGCGTCTGGAAACACCATATATTTT.

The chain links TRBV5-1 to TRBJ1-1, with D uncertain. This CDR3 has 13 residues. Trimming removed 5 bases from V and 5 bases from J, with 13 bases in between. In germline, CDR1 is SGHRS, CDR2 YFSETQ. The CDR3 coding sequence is TGCGCCAGCAGGGCCGATGGCAGGACTGAAGCTTTCTTT. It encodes CASRADGRTEAFF.

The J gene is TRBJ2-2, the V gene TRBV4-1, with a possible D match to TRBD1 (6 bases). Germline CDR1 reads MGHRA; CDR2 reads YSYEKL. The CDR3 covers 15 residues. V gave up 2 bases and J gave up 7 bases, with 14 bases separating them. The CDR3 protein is CASSQPRQVYGELFF. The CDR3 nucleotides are TGCGCCAGCAGCCAACCCCGACAGGTCTACGGGGAGCTGTTTTTT.

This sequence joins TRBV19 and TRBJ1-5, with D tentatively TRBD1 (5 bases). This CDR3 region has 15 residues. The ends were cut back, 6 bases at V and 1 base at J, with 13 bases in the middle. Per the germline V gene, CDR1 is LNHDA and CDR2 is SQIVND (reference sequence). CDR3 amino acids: CASRPQGRSNQPQHF. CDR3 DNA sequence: TGTGCCAGTAGACCCCAGGGTCGAAGCAATCAGCCCCAGCATTTT.

The CDR3 coding sequence is TGTGCCAGCAGCCAAGTACCAGGGGCAACTAATGAAAAACTGTTTTTT. This encodes CASSQVPGATNEKLFF. This chain connects TRBV14 to TRBJ1-4; tentative D call: TRBD1 (6 bases). The germline gives CDR1 SGHDN, CDR2 FVKESK. There are 16 residues in the CDR3. V lost 1 base and J 0 bases, leaving 9 bases between the germline ends. The variable domain in full, completed from reference TRBV14 and TRBJ1-4, reads EAGVTQFPSHSVIEKGQTVTLRCDPISGHDNLYWYRRVMGKEIKFLLHFVKESKQDESGMPNNRFLAERTGGTYSTLKVQPAELEDSGVYFCASSQVPGATNEKLFFGSGTQLSVL.

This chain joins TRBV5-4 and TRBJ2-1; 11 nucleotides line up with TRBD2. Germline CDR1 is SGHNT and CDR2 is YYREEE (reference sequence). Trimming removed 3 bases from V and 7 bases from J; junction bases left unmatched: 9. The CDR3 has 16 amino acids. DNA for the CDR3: TGTGCCAGCAGCTCCGAGAGCGGACTAGCGGGTAATGAGCAGTTCTTC. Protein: CASSSESGLAGNEQFF.

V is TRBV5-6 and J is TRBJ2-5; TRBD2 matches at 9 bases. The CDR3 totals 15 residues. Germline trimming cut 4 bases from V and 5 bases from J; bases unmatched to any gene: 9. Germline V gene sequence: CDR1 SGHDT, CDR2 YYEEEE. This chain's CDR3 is CASSPSGTSRETQYF. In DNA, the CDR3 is TGTGCCAGCAGCCCTTCGGGGACTAGCCGGGAGACCCAGTACTTC.

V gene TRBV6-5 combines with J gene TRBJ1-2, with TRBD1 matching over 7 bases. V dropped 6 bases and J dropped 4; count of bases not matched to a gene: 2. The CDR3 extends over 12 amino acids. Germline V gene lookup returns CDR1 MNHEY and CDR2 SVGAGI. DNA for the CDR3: TGTGCCAGCAGGACAGGGACCTATGGCTACACCTTC. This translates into CASRTGTYGYTF.

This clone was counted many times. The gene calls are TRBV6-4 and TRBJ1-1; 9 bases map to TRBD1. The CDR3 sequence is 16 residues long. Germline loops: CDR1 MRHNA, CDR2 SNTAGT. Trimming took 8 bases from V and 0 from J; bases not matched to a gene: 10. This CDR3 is CASGVRDRVMNTEAFF. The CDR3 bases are TGTGCCAGCGGGGTCCGGGACAGGGTAATGAACACTGAAGCTTTCTTT.

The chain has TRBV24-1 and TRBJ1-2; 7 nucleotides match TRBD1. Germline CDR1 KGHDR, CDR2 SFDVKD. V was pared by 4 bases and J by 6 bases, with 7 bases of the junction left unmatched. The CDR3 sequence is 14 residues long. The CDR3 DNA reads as TGTGCCACCAGTGACCCTGACAGGGCGAATGGCTACACCTTC. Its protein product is CATSDPDRANGYTF.

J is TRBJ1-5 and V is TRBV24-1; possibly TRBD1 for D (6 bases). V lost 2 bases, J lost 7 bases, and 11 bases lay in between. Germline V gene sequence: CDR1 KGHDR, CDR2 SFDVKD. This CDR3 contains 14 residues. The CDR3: CATSDSNREQPQHF. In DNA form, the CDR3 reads TGTGCCACCAGTGATTCGAACAGGGAACAGCCCCAGCATTTT.

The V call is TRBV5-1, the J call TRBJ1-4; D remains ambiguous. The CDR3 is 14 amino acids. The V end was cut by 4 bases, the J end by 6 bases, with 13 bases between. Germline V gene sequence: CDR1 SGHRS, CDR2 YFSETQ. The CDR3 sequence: CASSPHPNYEKLFF. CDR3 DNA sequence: TGCGCCAGCAGCCCTCATCCGAACTATGAAAAACTGTTTTTT.

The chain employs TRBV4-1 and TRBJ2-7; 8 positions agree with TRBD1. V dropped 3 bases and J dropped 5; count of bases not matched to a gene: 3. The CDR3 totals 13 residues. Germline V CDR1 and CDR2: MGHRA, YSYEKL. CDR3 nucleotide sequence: TGCGCCAGCAGCCAGGACAGGGTTGACGAGCAGTACTTC. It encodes CASSQDRVDEQYF.

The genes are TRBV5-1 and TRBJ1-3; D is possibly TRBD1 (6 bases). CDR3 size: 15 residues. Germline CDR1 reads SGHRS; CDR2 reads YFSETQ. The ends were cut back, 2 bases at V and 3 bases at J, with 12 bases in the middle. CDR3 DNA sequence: TGCGCCAGCAGCTTAACCACAGGGTTTGGAAACACCATATATTTT. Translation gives CASSLTTGFGNTIYF.

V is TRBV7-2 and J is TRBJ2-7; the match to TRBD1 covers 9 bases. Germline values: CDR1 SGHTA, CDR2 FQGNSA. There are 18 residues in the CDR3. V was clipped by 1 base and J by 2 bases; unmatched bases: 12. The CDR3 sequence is CASSLGYRGRGVTYEQYF. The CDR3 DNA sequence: TGTGCCAGCAGCTTAGGATACAGGGGGCGAGGGGTGACCTACGAGCAGTACTTC.

CDR3 sequence: CAISEGGKTYEQYF. In DNA form, the CDR3 reads TGTGCCATCAGTGAGGGGGGCAAGACCTACGAGCAGTACTTC. The rearrangement uses TRBV10-3 and TRBJ2-7, with D tentatively TRBD1 (6 bases). CDR3 length equals 14 residues. CDR1 and CDR2 (germline): ENHRY, SYGVKD. V lost 2 bases and J 2 bases, leaving 10 bases between the germline ends.